Here is one TCR beta chain with its context. Its antigen is not identified. Measured with immunoSEQ multiplex PCR; TCRdb has only the in-frame clones, and not every one. The sample has over 90,000 clones; less than 85% are singletons. Germline CDR1 and CDR2: LGHNA and YNFKEQ. With 4 bases removed from V and 0 bases from J, the gap between germline ends came to 13 bases. This CDR3 contains 17 residues. This entry comes from a study of Ad26.COV2.S vaccination and SARS-CoV-2 variants. The study's findings and limits: Across vaccine and placebo recipients, the breadth of non-spike TCRs was similar. Spike-specific responses of CD8+ and CD4+ T cells were reported to display substantial breadth after vaccination. Higher spike-specific TCR breadth was found in vaccine recipients than in placebo recipients. The analyses of TCR breadth and depth may have understated the size of total T cell responses.

V gene TRBV4-2 combines with J gene TRBJ2-6; TRBD1 might be the D (5 bases). The TCR sequence derives from a human donor who had recovered from COVID-19. Sample: peripheral blood, taken after recovery from COVID-19. The CDR3 coding sequence is TGTGCCAGCAGCCCCATACAGGTTAGCTCTGGGGCCAACGTCCTGACTTTC. Translated: CASSPIQVSSGANVLTF.